The 16 T cell receptor beta chains below all came from one sample that was sequenced in a study of blood T cell repertoires in COVID-19. Only in-frame clones appear in the TCRdb table, and some are missing; sequencing was by immunoSEQ multiplex PCR. The sample carries 30,000 to 40,000 clones, about nine tenths recorded once. The sample consisted of peripheral blood. Receptors originate from a man aged 50 to 59 with active or convalescent COVID-19.

The rearrangement joins TRBV4-2 to TRBJ2-1, with 8 bases fitting TRBD2. The CDR3 has 16 residues. Germline V gives CDR1 LGHNA, CDR2 YNFKEQ. Trimming cost V 1 base and J 1 base; bases outside gene matches: 3. The CDR3 DNA sequence: TGTGCCAGCAGCCAAGGAGCGGGAGAGTCCTACAATGAGCAGTTCTTC. The encoded protein is CASSQGAGESYNEQFF.

The chain couples TRBV13 to TRBJ1-1, with a weak D call TRBD1 (6 bases). The V gene lost 3 bases and the J gene lost 5 bases, with 13 bases spanning the gap. The CDR3 covers 14 residues. Germline V gene data show CDR1 as PRHDT and CDR2 as FYEKMQ (reference sequence). The CDR3 DNA is TGTGCCAGCAGCTTGGGATGGGGGCATACTGAAGCTTTCTTT. Amino acids: CASSLGWGHTEAFF.

The chain combines TRBV7-2 with TRBJ2-2; weak D call: TRBD2 (5 bases). Germline V gene lookup returns CDR1 SGHTA and CDR2 FQGNSA. V lost 0 bases to trimming and J lost 1 base, with 9 bases between them. This CDR3 has 16 residues. The CDR3 nucleotides are TGTGCCAGCAGCTTAGCTCTAGCTGGGAACACCGGGGAGCTGTTTTTT. This gives the protein CASSLALAGNTGELFF.

The chain links TRBV7-9 to TRBJ2-7; D gene unclear. This CDR3 has 15 residues. Trimming stripped 1 base from V and 4 bases from J, with 14 bases between. From germline, CDR1 is SEHNR and CDR2 FQNEAQ (reference sequence). The CDR3 sequence: CASSLGASIWYEQYF. CDR3 bases: TGTGCCAGCAGCTTAGGGGCCAGTATCTGGTACGAGCAGTACTTC.

This chain connects TRBV7-9 to TRBJ2-7, with D perhaps TRBD1 (6 bases). V lost 8 bases to trimming and J lost 2 bases, with 10 bases between them. This CDR3 comprises 12 residues. The germline V gene encodes CDR1 SEHNR and CDR2 FQNEAQ (reference sequence). The CDR3 here is CASGDNTYEQYF. As DNA, the CDR3 is TGTGCCAGCGGGGACAATACCTACGAGCAGTACTTC.

The V gene is TRBV19, the J gene TRBJ2-7; D may be TRBD1 (6 bases). V gave up 6 bases and J gave up 4 bases, with 13 bases separating them. This CDR3 is 13 amino acids long. The germline CDR1 and CDR2 sequences are LNHDA and SQIVND (reference sequence). The CDR3 DNA reads as TGTGCCAGTAGAGGACAGACCTTTTACGAGCAGTACTTC. Protein product: CASRGQTFYEQYF.

This clone was counted only a few times. The chain carries TRBV9 and TRBJ2-3, with D possibly matching TRBD2 (5 bases). The V gene lost 3 bases and the J gene lost 7 bases, with 15 bases spanning the gap. This CDR3 spans 14 amino acids. The germline gives CDR1 SGDLS, CDR2 YYNGEE. The CDR3 DNA follows: TGTGCCAGCAGCGGAGGACGGGAAACATATACGCAGTATTTT. Translation: CASSGGRETYTQYF.

The gene calls are TRBV5-1 and TRBJ2-2; D might be TRBD2 (6 bases). Germline V gene lookup returns CDR1 SGHRS and CDR2 YFSETQ. The CDR3 covers 14 residues. Trimming took 4 bases from V and 6 from J, leaving 13 bases between them. CDR3 sequence reads: CASSPMGGAGELFF. CDR3 DNA: TGCGCCAGCAGCCCAATGGGGGGTGCCGGGGAGCTGTTTTTT.

The chain links TRBV3-1 (or the pseudogene TRBV3-2) to TRBJ1-2; possibly TRBD1 for D (5 bases). V dropped 2 bases and J dropped 2 bases, with 12 bases sitting between them. Germline CDR1 LGHDT, CDR2 YNNKEL (reference sequence). The CDR3 covers 15 residues. The CDR3 nucleotides read TGTGCCAGCAGCCAAAGCACAGGCAAGAACTATGGCTACACCTTC. This gives the protein CASSQSTGKNYGYTF.

This rearrangement joins TRBV29-1 to TRBJ1-2; 8 bases are a match to TRBD1. The germline V gene has CDR1 SQVTM and CDR2 ANQGSEA. The V segment lost 0 bases and the J segment 1 base; nucleotides outside the gene matches: 10. The length of the CDR3 is 17 residues. This chain's CDR3 is CSVEEVRGQSYNYGYTF. CDR3 sequence (DNA): TGCAGCGTTGAAGAGGTCAGGGGGCAATCGTATAACTATGGCTACACCTTC.

This rearrangement joins TRBV5-1 to TRBJ1-2, with TRBD1 identical over 7 bases. This CDR3 comprises 12 residues. From germline, CDR1 is SGHRS and CDR2 YFSETQ. Trimming at V came to 5 bases and at J to 2 bases, leaving 0 bases not matched to a gene. CDR3 DNA sequence: TGCGCCAGCAGGACAGGGAACTATGGCTACACCTTC. Translating gives CASRTGNYGYTF.

V gene TRBV7-2 combines with J gene TRBJ2-7, with D unclear. Germline V gene lookup returns CDR1 SGHTA and CDR2 FQGNSA. The CDR3 extends over 14 amino acids. The V end lost 1 base, the J end lost 1 base, and 8 bases lay between the germline ends. The CDR3 sequence: CASSLGAWSYEQYF. In DNA, the CDR3 is TGTGCCAGCAGCTTAGGGGCGTGGTCCTACGAGCAGTACTTC.

This chain joins TRBV9 and TRBJ2-1; 13 positions agree with TRBD2. J was trimmed by 0 bases and V by 0 bases; bases with no gene match: 6. Germline assignment: CDR1 SGDLS and CDR2 YYNGEE. This CDR3 has 19 residues. DNA of the CDR3: TGTGCCAGCAGCGTAGCAGCACTAGCGGGGGGGTTCTCCTACAATGAGCAGTTCTTC. The encoded protein is CASSVAALAGGFSYNEQFF.

J is TRBJ1-1 and V is TRBV27; 7 bases line up with TRBD1. V was clipped by 2 bases and J by 6 bases; unmatched bases: 3. The CDR3 has 13 amino acids. Per germline, CDR1 MNHEY and CDR2 SMNVEV (reference sequence). CDR3 in amino acids: CASSLGTVSEAFF. In DNA, the CDR3 is TGTGCCAGCAGTTTAGGGACAGTCTCTGAAGCTTTCTTT.

CDR3 residues: CASSSKRHHSYNEQFF. Written as DNA, the CDR3 is TGTGCCAGCAGCTCGAAGCGGCACCACTCCTACAATGAGCAGTTCTTC. The chain joins TRBV7-8 to TRBJ2-1, with a tentative D call TRBD2 (5 bases). Trimming shortened V by 4 bases and J by 0 bases, and 13 bases separated the two germline ends. The V gene's germline CDR1 is SGHVS and CDR2 FQNEAQ. This CDR3 has 16 residues.

This clone is a singleton in its sample. V gene TRBV6-5 combines with J gene TRBJ2-2; 7 bases agree with TRBD2. The CDR3 is made up of 16 amino acids. Germline V gene data show CDR1 as MNHEY and CDR2 as SVGAGI. Germline trimming cut 0 bases from V and 6 bases from J; bases unmatched to any gene: 7. In nucleotides, the CDR3 is TGTGCCAGCAGTTACTCTGCGGGAGCCCCCCCCGGGGAGCTGTTTTTT. It translates to CASSYSAGAPPGELFF.